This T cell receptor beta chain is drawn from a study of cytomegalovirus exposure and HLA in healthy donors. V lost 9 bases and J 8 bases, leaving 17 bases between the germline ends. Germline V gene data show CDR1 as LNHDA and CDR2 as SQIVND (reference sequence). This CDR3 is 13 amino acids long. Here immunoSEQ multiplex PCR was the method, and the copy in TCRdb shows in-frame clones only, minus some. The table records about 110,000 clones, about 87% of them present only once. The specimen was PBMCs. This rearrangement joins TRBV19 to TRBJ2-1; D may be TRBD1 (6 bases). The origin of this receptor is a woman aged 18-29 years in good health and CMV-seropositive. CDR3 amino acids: CASSLDSLYEQFF. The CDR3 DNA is TGTGCCAGCAGCCTGGACAGCCTCTATGAGCAGTTCTTC.